These 17 T cell receptor beta chains originate from one sample sequenced in a study of preoperative IRX-2 immunotherapy in early breast cancer. Method: immunoSEQ multiplex PCR; TCRdb's copy keeps in-frame clones and lacks some. There are 75,000 to 100,000 clones in the sample; 86% occur only once, and roughly 2% lies in the top ten. Treatment described: preoperative locoregional IRX-2 cytokine immunotherapy. The specimen comprised tumor tissue, sampled after IRX-2 immunotherapy. The receptors derive from a human donor with breast cancer.

V is TRBV19 and J is TRBJ2-5, with 10 nucleotides matching TRBD2. J lost 4 bases, V lost 3 bases, and 8 bases had no gene match. CDR3 length: 16 residues. The germline gives CDR1 LNHDA, CDR2 SQIVND (reference sequence). The CDR3 spells CASSIWASGSRETQYF. CDR3 sequence (DNA): TGTGCCAGTAGTATCTGGGCTAGCGGGAGCCGAGAGACCCAGTACTTC. The variable domain in full, completed from reference TRBV19 and TRBJ2-5, reads DGGITQSPKYLFRKEGQNVTLSCEQNLNHDAMYWYRQDPGQGLRLIYYSQIVNDFQKGDIAEGYSVSREKKESFPLTVTSAQKNPTAFYLCASSIWASGSRETQYFGPGTRLLVL.

This clone was counted between two and nine times. The chain links TRBV6-8 to TRBJ2-7; 7 bases line up with TRBD1. Trimming cost V 0 bases and J 1 base; bases outside gene matches: 6. The CDR3 spans 16 residues. Germline CDR1 reads MNHGY; CDR2 reads SAAAGT. CDR3 region: CASSYSPTGTSYEQYF. The CDR3 nucleotides are TGTGCCAGCAGTTACTCCCCGACAGGGACGTCCTACGAGCAGTACTTC.

The rearrangement links TRBV29-1 to TRBJ1-1; no clear D gene. This CDR3 comprises 12 residues. V dropped 3 bases and J dropped 7 bases, with 12 bases sitting between them. Per the germline V gene, CDR1 is SQVTM and CDR2 is ANQGSEA. CDR3 sequence reads: CSVDNLGLEAFF. CDR3 DNA: TGCAGCGTTGACAACCTAGGCCTTGAAGCTTTCTTT.

In nucleotides, the CDR3 is TGTGCCAGCAGTGATTTTGAGGGGGCTGGGGCCAACGTCCTGACTTTC. Translation gives CASSDFEGAGANVLTF. The chain joins TRBV25-1 to TRBJ2-6; a possible D gene is TRBD1 (6 bases). The CDR3 totals 16 residues. The germline CDR1 and CDR2 sequences are MGHDK and SYGVNS. V was trimmed by 3 bases and J by 2 bases, leaving 11 bases between them.

The rearrangement joins TRBV11-3 to TRBJ1-1; tentative D call: TRBD1 (6 bases). The CDR3 is 14 residues long. Germline-derived CDR1 and CDR2 are SGHNT and YENEEA. V lost 5 bases and J 7 bases, leaving 17 bases between the germline ends. The CDR3 DNA is TGTGCCAGCAGCCAAGTCTGGGGGCGGGATGAAGCTTTCTTT. Its protein product is CASSQVWGRDEAFF.

V is TRBV30 and J is TRBJ1-5; D possibly corresponds to TRBD1 (5 bases). This CDR3 has 14 amino acids. Germline V gene lookup returns CDR1 GTSNPN and CDR2 SVGIG (reference sequence). The V end lost 5 bases, the J end lost 3 bases, and 14 bases lay between the germline ends. CDR3 in amino acids: CAWGPTGNNQPQHF. Written as DNA, the CDR3 is TGTGCCTGGGGCCCTACAGGAAACAATCAGCCCCAGCATTTT.

V is TRBV30 and J is TRBJ1-4; possibly TRBD1 for D (6 bases). The CDR3 extends over 15 amino acids. CDR1 GTSNPN and CDR2 SVGIG come from the germline V gene (reference sequence). V dropped 0 bases and J dropped 3 bases, with 11 bases sitting between them. CDR3 coding DNA: TGTGCCTGGAGTGTCCAGGGGAAATCTAATGAAAAACTGTTTTTT. The encoded protein is CAWSVQGKSNEKLFF.

The rearrangement links TRBV6-8 to TRBJ1-5; D is unresolved. CDR3 length: 15 amino acids. The V gene's germline CDR1 is MNHGY and CDR2 SAAAGT. With 6 bases removed from V and 2 bases from J, the gap between germline ends came to 14 bases. The CDR3 sequence is CASRKDRAGNQPQHF. As DNA, the CDR3 is TGTGCCAGCAGAAAGGATCGGGCTGGCAATCAGCCCCAGCATTTT.

CDR3 in DNA: TGCGCCAGCAGCTTAGACGGGACAGGGATCTCTCTCGAGCAGTACTTC. This encodes CASSLDGTGISLEQYF. The J gene is TRBJ2-7, the V gene TRBV5-1, with 9 bases identical to TRBD1. In germline, CDR1 is SGHRS, CDR2 YFSETQ. V lost 2 bases, J lost 6 bases, and 12 bases stayed unmatched. CDR3 length: 16 amino acids.

The rearrangement joins TRBV9 to TRBJ1-1; D remains ambiguous. This CDR3 contains 15 residues. V was trimmed by 0 bases and J by 2 bases, leaving 11 bases between them. Germline V CDR1 and CDR2: SGDLS, YYNGEE. In nucleotides, the CDR3 is TGTGCCAGCAGCGTAGATCCCCTGTCCAACACTGAAGCTTTCTTT. This codes for CASSVDPLSNTEAFF.

This clone has a single count. The chain is built from TRBV18 and TRBJ2-1; D unresolved. The germline gives CDR1 KGHSH, CDR2 LQKENI. The V gene lost 6 bases and the J gene lost 4 bases, with 16 bases spanning the gap. The length of the CDR3 is 15 residues. CDR3 nucleotides: TGTGCCAGCTCCTACCGTTCCACCGAGTACAATGAGCAGTTCTTC. It yields the protein CASSYRSTEYNEQFF.

The gene calls are TRBV11-3 and TRBJ1-3; D gene unclear. This CDR3 is 14 amino acids long. Germline CDR1 SGHNT, CDR2 YENEEA. The ends were cut back, 2 bases at V and 3 bases at J, with 8 bases in the middle. In DNA form, the CDR3 reads TGTGCCAGCAGCTTAAGGTTCCTTGGAAACACCATATATTTT. It specifies CASSLRFLGNTIYF.

This sequence joins TRBV18 and TRBJ2-5, with D unclear. Trimming cost V 3 bases and J 3 bases, with 8 bases left between them. The CDR3 consists of 13 residues. Germline CDR1 is KGHSH and CDR2 is LQKENI. Here the CDR3 reads CASSPTPEETQYF. The DNA of the CDR3 is TGTGCCAGCTCACCGACTCCTGAAGAGACCCAGTACTTC.

This sequence joins TRBV28 and TRBJ1-1; 11 bases are a match to TRBD1. The length of the CDR3 is 12 residues. The V segment lost 6 bases and the J segment 10 bases; nucleotides outside the gene matches: 4. Germline assignment: CDR1 MDHEN and CDR2 SYDVKM. The CDR3 reads CASSYGQGAAFF. The CDR3 DNA reads TGTGCCAGCAGCTATGGACAGGGGGCAGCTTTCTTT.

Comments on this clone: Its ends do not fully match the called genes, so a read error is possible. This rearrangement joins TRBV6-8 to TRBJ1-1, with 8 bases matching TRBD1. CDR3 length: 17 residues. Germline-derived CDR1 and CDR2 are MNHGY and SAAAGT. The CDR3 sequence is CAISQTGEVVTRTEAFF. CDR3 DNA: TGTGCCATCAGTCAGACAGGGGAGGTAGTGACGCGGACTGAAGCTTTCTTT.

The genes are TRBV7-2 and TRBJ1-5; D not certain. Germline-derived CDR1 and CDR2 are SGHTA and FQGNSA. Between the trimmed V and J ends, which lost 5 bases and 0 bases, there was a span of 11 bases. This CDR3 has 15 residues. The CDR3 sequence: CASSTDGNSNQPQHF. The CDR3 DNA follows: TGTGCCAGCAGCACGGACGGGAATAGCAATCAGCCCCAGCATTTT.

The chain links TRBV6-8 to TRBJ2-3; D perhaps matches TRBD1 (6 bases). Germline CDR1 MNHGY, CDR2 SAAAGT. V dropped 6 bases and J dropped 3 bases, with 16 bases sitting between them. The length of the CDR3 is 15 residues. The CDR3, as DNA: TGTGCCAGCAGCGAGGACAGTTTTAAGACAGATACGCAGTATTTT. As protein: CASSEDSFKTDTQYF.